The clone carrying this T cell receptor (beta chain) was picked up a small number of times. Its antigen is not identified. The sample originates from a study of T-cell reconstitution after alpha-beta-depleted transplantation in children. The study, taken as a whole, reports: It was reported that alpha-beta T cells came from several hundred expanded graft clones (about two months after transplant). From newly produced T cells came most of the T-cell counts and diversity one year after transplant. Recipient T cells and thymic progenitors that survived gave rise to the high TCRbeta diversity observed at day 60 in some patients.

Unique molecular identifiers were built into the TCRbeta library. TCRdb called the PCR reads again in MiXCR, with one record for every CDR3 protein. The repertoire holds 330,000 or so distinct CDR3 sequences, with over 7% as singletons. This CDR3 contains 15 residues. V was pared by 5 bases and J by 7 bases, with 17 bases between. Germline lookup yields CDR1 MDHEN and CDR2 SYDVKM. The origin of this receptor is a female patient aged 2-9 years who had a stem cell transplant for Fanconi anemia, so the T cells may come from the graft donor. This chain links TRBV28 with TRBJ1-4, with D possibly being TRBD1 (5 bases). The sample was peripheral blood, taken 360 days after TCRalphabeta/CD19-depleted stem cell transplant. The CDR3 is CASSLGTSGGEKLFF. For the CDR3, the DNA is TGTGCCAGCAGTCTAGGGACGTCGGGCGGTGAAAAACTGTTTTTT.